The 7 T cell receptor beta chains given below trace back to one sample, sequenced in a study of blood T cells in healthy people across ages. Combining a sample-barcoded 5' primer with a J-beta primer mix, a second PCR ran for about 7 to 11 cycles. MiXCR, applied by TCRdb to the 5' RACE reads, yields one record per CDR3 protein. The sample lists about 1,400,000 distinct CDR3 sequences, 42% occurring once. The specimen sequenced was blood. These receptors originate from a woman younger than 30 in good health.

This sequence joins TRBV27 and TRBJ1-1, with 9 bases lining up with TRBD1. This CDR3 contains 17 residues. J gave up 6 bases and V 4 bases, and 15 bases lay outside the gene matches. Germline CDR1 is MNHEY and CDR2 is SMNVEV (reference sequence). The CDR3 bases are TGTGCCAGCAGTTCCCAAGGGACAGGGACTCGAGGGGCTGAAGCTTTCTTT. It encodes CASSSQGTGTRGAEAFF.

This clonotype was picked up a small number of times. The rearrangement uses TRBV12-3 or TRBV12-4 and TRBJ1-1; D might be TRBD1 (5 bases). The CDR3 sequence is 13 residues long. Trimming shortened V by 0 bases and J by 7 bases, and 9 bases separated the two germline ends. The CDR3 loop reads CASSLAAGLEAFF. CDR3 coding DNA: TGTGCCAGCAGTTTAGCGGCAGGGCTTGAAGCTTTCTTT.

The J gene is TRBJ2-5, the V gene TRBV6-6; TRBD2 agrees at 7 bases. CDR3 size: 14 residues. Germline lookup yields CDR1 MNHNY and CDR2 SVGAGI (reference sequence). Trimming removed 6 bases from V and 4 bases from J; junction bases left unmatched: 8. The CDR3 DNA reads as TGTGCCAGCAGCCCCCGGGACTATCGAGAGACCCAGTACTTC. This sequence encodes CASSPRDYRETQYF.

This clonotype appeared a few times. The chain links TRBV13 to TRBJ2-1, with TRBD1 as a possible D gene (7 bases). Trimming stripped 3 bases from V and 4 bases from J, with 13 bases between. CDR1 PRHDT and CDR2 FYEKMQ come from the germline V gene (reference sequence). The CDR3 is 15 residues long. This chain's CDR3 is CASSLEGQLYNEQFF. The CDR3 DNA reads as TGTGCCAGCAGCTTGGAGGGACAGTTATACAATGAGCAGTTCTTC.

The V and J genes are TRBV20-1 and TRBJ2-1, with D perhaps matching TRBD1 (5 bases). Germline lookup yields CDR1 DFQATT and CDR2 SNEGSKA (reference sequence). Trimming cost V 2 bases and J 3 bases, with 14 bases left between them. This CDR3 is 15 amino acids long. The CDR3 reads CSARMGRDFYNEQFF. CDR3 DNA: TGCAGTGCTAGAATGGGCAGGGATTTCTACAATGAGCAGTTCTTC.

This clonotype has more than one count but fewer than ten. The CDR3: CSAIVPGLAGGHYEQYF. The DNA for the CDR3 is TGCAGTGCTATCGTCCCGGGACTAGCGGGAGGTCATTACGAGCAGTACTTC. This chain joins TRBV20-1 and TRBJ2-7; TRBD2 aligns across 15 bases. The junction had 11 bases not matched to a gene; V was cut back by 4 bases and J by 4 bases. Germline CDR1 reads DFQATT; CDR2 reads SNEGSKA (reference sequence). The CDR3 loop spans 17 amino acids.

The DNA of the CDR3 is TGTGCCAGCAGGTCTGAGTTGAGGGAGACCCAGTACTTC. It translates to CASRSELRETQYF. The rearrangement uses TRBV2 and TRBJ2-5; D unresolved. Per the germline V gene, CDR1 is SNHLY and CDR2 is FYNNEI. This CDR3 has 13 amino acids. The V gene lost 6 bases and the J gene lost 5 bases, with 13 bases spanning the gap.